Described below is a single TCR beta chain sequence and its context. Its specificity is not known. This entry comes from a study of T cell responses to AZD1222 COVID-19 vaccine. The germline V and J ends were trimmed by 2 bases and 5 bases, with 8 bases remaining between them. This CDR3 region has 14 residues. Germline-derived CDR1 and CDR2 are SGHKS and YYEKEE (reference sequence). The data were produced by immunoSEQ multiplex PCR, yet TCRdb's version contains in-frame clones alone and is incomplete. Of 150,000 or so clones listed, 93% were seen once; the top ten hold roughly 9%. Overall study results and limits: Among spike-specific TCRs, nearly half reportedly target unmutated variant regions. Clonal diversity was possibly underestimated; the donors were predominantly white British and more often female. The peak T cell response came first, and repertoires were sampled only after it. Spike-wide vaccine-associated CD4 TCRs dominated at 160-218 and 743-854.

The source was peripheral blood, collected on day 0 of AZD1222 vaccination. This receptor was obtained from an adult in good health. The chain joins TRBV5-5 to TRBJ1-6; unclear D gene. CDR3 protein: CASSFRGDNSPLHF. As DNA, the CDR3 is TGTGCCAGCAGCTTTCGCGGGGATAATTCACCCCTCCACTTT.